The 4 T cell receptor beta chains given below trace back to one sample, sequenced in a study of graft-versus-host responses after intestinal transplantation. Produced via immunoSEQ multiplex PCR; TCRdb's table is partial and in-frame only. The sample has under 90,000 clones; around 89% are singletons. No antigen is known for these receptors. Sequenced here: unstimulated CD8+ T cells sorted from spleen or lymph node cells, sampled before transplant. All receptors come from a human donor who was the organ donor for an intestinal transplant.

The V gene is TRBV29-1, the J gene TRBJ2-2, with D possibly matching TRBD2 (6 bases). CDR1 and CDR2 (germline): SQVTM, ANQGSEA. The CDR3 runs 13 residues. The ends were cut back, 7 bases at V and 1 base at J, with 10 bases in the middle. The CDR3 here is CSGGGENTGELFF. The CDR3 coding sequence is TGCAGCGGCGGAGGGGAGAACACCGGGGAGCTGTTTTTT.

The CDR3 coding sequence is TGTGCCAGCAGCCCGCAACCGGGACAGGGGTTGGAGACCCAGTACTTC. This encodes CASSPQPGQGLETQYF. The chain is built from TRBV7-9 and TRBJ2-5; 10 bases line up with TRBD1. V was pared by 5 bases and J by 5 bases, with 11 bases of the junction left unmatched. Germline CDR1 SEHNR, CDR2 FQNEAQ (reference sequence). The CDR3 is 16 residues long.

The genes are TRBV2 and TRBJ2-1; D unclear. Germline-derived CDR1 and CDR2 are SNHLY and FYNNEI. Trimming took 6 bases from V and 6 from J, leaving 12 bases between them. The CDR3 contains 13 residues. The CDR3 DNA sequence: TGTGCCAGCAGCGAGGAGATAAGCAATGAGCAGTTCTTC. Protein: CASSEEISNEQFF.

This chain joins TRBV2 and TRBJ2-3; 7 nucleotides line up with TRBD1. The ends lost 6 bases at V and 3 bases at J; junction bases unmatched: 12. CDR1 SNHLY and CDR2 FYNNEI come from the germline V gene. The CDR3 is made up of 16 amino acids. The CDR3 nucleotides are TGTGCCAGCAGCCACAATACCGGGACAGAGACAGATACGCAGTATTTT. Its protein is CASSHNTGTETDTQYF.